A single sample is the source of the 32 T cell receptor gamma chains below, sequenced in a study of Vδ1+ human thymocytes. Overall study results and limits: Highly polyclonal TRG and TRD repertoires with Gaussian CDR3 length distributions appeared in thymus.

For these TCRs, the target antigens are not known. Sequences come from RNA converted to cDNA by reverse transcription. Multiplex PCR used pooled V-gene forward primers and a constant-region reverse primer to amplify CDR3s. TCRdb reran clone calling via CATT on the multiplex PCR reads. The table records under 25,000 gamma-chain clones, roughly 13% of them present only once. Specimen: Vdelta1+ gamma-delta thymocytes from the thymus. Subset described: FACS-sorted CD3+ TCRalphabeta- TCRVdelta1+ TCRVdelta2- thymocytes. These receptors all come from a child under two years old who had congenital heart surgery.

In regard to this clone: One end of the junction does not line up with germline, which may come from a read error. Other DNA sequences in this specimen translate into the identical CDR3. This chain uses TRGV4 with TRGJP2. Germline CDR1 is EGSTGY and CDR2 is YDSYTSSV. The CDR3 has 12 residues. CDR3 protein: CATWCSDWIKTF. The CDR3 coding sequence is TGTGCAACCTGGTGTAGTGATTGGATCAAGACGTTT.

V gene TRGV9 combines with J gene TRGJP1. The CDR3 consists of 13 residues. Germline V gene data show CDR1 as GITISATS and CDR2 as ISYDGTV (reference sequence). The V gene end was trimmed by 4 bases and the J gene end by 9 bases; junction bases not matched to a gene: 8. The CDR3: CALWDQASWFKIF. CDR3 DNA sequence: TGTGCCTTGTGGGACCAGGCAAGTTGGTTCAAGATATTT.

This clone counts as medium-sized. The sample contains more than one DNA sequence encoding this CDR3. The rearrangement joins TRGV2 to TRGJ1 or TRGJ2. In germline, CDR1 is EGSNGY, CDR2 YDSYNSKV. Trimming cost V 1 base and J 3 bases; bases outside gene matches: 3. The CDR3 contains 13 residues. The CDR3 coding sequence is TGTGCCACCTGGGACGGCCTTTATTATAAGAAACTCTTT. Translation gives CATWDGLYYKKLF.

This clone occurred a few times. J is TRGJ1 or TRGJ2 and V is TRGV9. The junction had 10 bases not matched to a gene; V was cut back by 0 bases and J by 11 bases. CDR3 size: 13 residues. Germline values: CDR1 GITISATS, CDR2 ISYDGTV (reference sequence). CDR3 loop: CALWEVLFSEKLF. CDR3 nucleotide sequence: TGTGCCTTGTGGGAGGTGCTTTTTTCGGAGAAACTCTTT.

This clone was counted between two and nine times. The V call is TRGV8, the J call TRGJP2. J lost 8 bases, V lost 0 bases, and 6 bases had no gene match. Germline V CDR1 and CDR2: VENAVY, YDSYNSRV. This CDR3 region has 14 residues. CDR3 loop: CATWDRSIDWIKTF. CDR3 DNA: TGTGCCACCTGGGATAGGTCTATCGATTGGATCAAGACGTTT.

The V and J genes are TRGV9 and TRGJP2. This CDR3 is built from 17 residues. V was pared by 1 base and J by 8 bases, with 16 bases of the junction left unmatched. Looked up from germline, CDR1 is GITISATS and CDR2 is ISYDGTV (reference sequence). The CDR3 loop reads CALWEVPSRAKDWIKTF. The CDR3 DNA is TGTGCCTTGTGGGAGGTCCCCAGCAGAGCTAAGGATTGGATCAAGACGTTT.

Concerning this clone: The junction differs from germline at one of its ends, possibly a read error. Additional DNA sequences in this sample encode the identical CDR3. The chain couples TRGV9 to TRGJ1 or TRGJ2. The germline V gene has CDR1 GITISATS and CDR2 ISYDGTV (reference sequence). CDR3 length: 12 residues. CDR3 protein: CALWEVQDKKLF. CDR3 coding DNA: TGTGCCTTGTGGGAGGTGCAAGATAAGAAGCTCTTT.

This clone appeared a few times. This chain links TRGV2 with TRGJ1 or TRGJ2. The CDR3 consists of 13 residues. Germline V gene data show CDR1 as EGSNGY and CDR2 as YDSYNSKV. The junction had 11 bases not matched to a gene; V was cut back by 0 bases and J by 12 bases. The CDR3 protein is CATWDGQAGRKLF. The CDR3 DNA reads as TGTGCCACCTGGGACGGGCAGGCCGGGAGGAAACTCTTT.

V gene TRGV4 combines with J gene TRGJ1 or TRGJ2. CDR3 length: 19 residues. Germline CDR1 and CDR2: EGSTGY and YDSYTSSV. Germline trimming cut 0 bases from V and 3 bases from J; bases unmatched to any gene: 20. The CDR3 sequence: CATWDGLYGSRVTYYKKLF. In DNA, the CDR3 is TGTGCCACCTGGGATGGGCTTTACGGGTCGAGAGTGACTTATTATAAGAAACTCTTT.

The sample holds a few counts of this clone. A read error may produce the germline difference seen at one junction end. The rearrangement joins TRGV4 to TRGJP2. This CDR3 is built from 14 residues. Per the germline V gene, CDR1 is EGSTGY and CDR2 is YDSYTSSV. The CDR3 sequence is CATWDGPDDWIKTF. DNA for the CDR3: TGCGCCACCTGGGACGGGCCGGATGATTGGATCAAGACGTTT.

This clone ranks as medium-sized (0.01 to 0.1%). The chain links TRGV9 to TRGJ1 or TRGJ2. The CDR3 length is 12 residues. Trimming took 3 bases from V and 5 from J; bases not matched to a gene: 4. Germline CDR1 GITISATS, CDR2 ISYDGTV (reference sequence). The CDR3 nucleotides are TGTGCCTTGTGGGAGTGGAATTATAAGAAACTCTTT. Residues: CALWEWNYKKLF.

The chain links TRGV8 to TRGJP1. J gave up 4 bases and V 5 bases, and 4 bases lay outside the gene matches. The germline gives CDR1 VENAVY, CDR2 YDSYNSRV. The CDR3 extends over 13 amino acids. The CDR3, as DNA: TGTGCCACCTGGGTTTTCACTGGTTGGTTCAAGATATTT. Its protein product is CATWVFTGWFKIF.

Of note for this clone: Other nucleotide sequences in the sample specify the same CDR3. The chain employs TRGV3 and TRGJ1 or TRGJ2. The ends lost 1 base at V and 1 base at J; junction bases unmatched: 4. The CDR3 contains 14 residues. Germline V gives CDR1 VTNTFY, CDR2 YDVSTARD (reference sequence). CDR3 amino acids: CATWDSLNYYKKLF. DNA of the CDR3: TGTGCCACCTGGGACAGCCTAAATTATTATAAGAAACTCTTT.

This clone was observed a few times. The chain uses TRGV2 and TRGJ1 or TRGJ2. This CDR3 spans 11 amino acids. The ends lost 9 bases at V and 9 bases at J; junction bases unmatched: 11. Germline loops: CDR1 EGSNGY, CDR2 YDSYNSKV. CDR3 in DNA: TGTGCCACCAAGACCCCCCTTAAGAAACTCTTT. It yields the protein CATKTPLKKLF.

The rearrangement uses TRGV9 and TRGJ1 or TRGJ2. The CDR3 length is 17 residues. J was trimmed by 3 bases and V by 2 bases; bases with no gene match: 16. Germline-derived CDR1 and CDR2 are GITISATS and ISYDGTV (reference sequence). CDR3 in DNA: TGTGCCTTGTGGGAGGCGCAAACAAGTTGTCCTTATTATAAGAAACTCTTT. Translating it yields CALWEAQTSCPYYKKLF.

The V and J genes are TRGV4 and TRGJ1 or TRGJ2. This CDR3 is built from 13 residues. V was pared by 9 bases and J by 0 bases, with 8 bases of the junction left unmatched. Germline V gene data show CDR1 as EGSTGY and CDR2 as YDSYTSSV. The CDR3 coding sequence is TGTGCCACCGGGCTTTCGAATTATTATAAGAAACTCTTT. Encoded protein: CATGLSNYYKKLF.

Judged by abundance, this clone is medium-sized. Different DNA sequences within this sample yield the same CDR3. The chain combines TRGV4 with TRGJ1 or TRGJ2. Germline V gene lookup returns CDR1 EGSTGY and CDR2 YDSYTSSV. V lost 0 bases to trimming and J lost 7 bases; unmatched junction nucleotides: 3. There are 12 residues in the CDR3. The CDR3 coding sequence is TGTGCCACCTGGGATGGGCGCTATAAGAAACTCTTT. It codes for CATWDGRYKKLF.

In its sample, this clone was seen a few times. The rearrangement joins TRGV3 to TRGJ1 or TRGJ2. The ends lost 5 bases at V and 2 bases at J; junction bases unmatched: 6. The CDR3 sequence is 13 residues long. Germline V gene sequence: CDR1 VTNTFY, CDR2 YDVSTARD (reference sequence). CDR3 coding DNA: TGTGCCACCTGGGGGTTTCATTATTATAAGAAACTCTTT. It specifies CATWGFHYYKKLF.

There are a few counts of this clone. Other nucleotide sequences from this sample produce the same CDR3. The chain employs TRGV9 and TRGJP2. V shed 0 bases, J shed 2 bases, and the junction held 6 bases outside the gene matches. This CDR3 spans 16 amino acids. Per the germline V gene, CDR1 is GITISATS and CDR2 is ISYDGTV (reference sequence). The chain's CDR3 is CALWEVLGSSDWIKTF. CDR3 bases: TGTGCCTTGTGGGAGGTGCTGGGGAGTAGTGATTGGATCAAGACGTTT.

As regards this clone: This sample includes further DNA sequences coding for the same CDR3. The chain couples TRGV9 to TRGJ1 or TRGJ2. The CDR3 runs 13 residues. From germline, CDR1 is GITISATS and CDR2 ISYDGTV (reference sequence). The V and J ends lost 3 bases and 3 bases, in that order; junction bases with no gene match: 5. For the CDR3, the DNA is TGTGCCTTGTGGGAGCTACTTTATTATAAGAAACTCTTT. Protein product: CALWELLYYKKLF.

On this clone: Other DNA sequences of this sample code for an identical CDR3. This rearrangement joins TRGV9 to TRGJ1 or TRGJ2. Germline assignment: CDR1 GITISATS and CDR2 ISYDGTV (reference sequence). The CDR3 is 9 amino acids. The V gene end was trimmed by 5 bases and the J gene end by 12 bases; junction bases not matched to a gene: 4. CDR3: CALWGGKLF. In DNA form, the CDR3 reads TGTGCCTTGTGGGGGGGGAAACTCTTT.

This clone ranks as medium-sized. V usage is TRGV2 and J usage is TRGJ1 or TRGJ2. Germline trimming cut 0 bases from V and 12 bases from J; bases unmatched to any gene: 5. Germline loops: CDR1 EGSNGY, CDR2 YDSYNSKV. This CDR3 spans 11 amino acids. CDR3: CATWDGLRKLF. CDR3 sequence (DNA): TGTGCCACCTGGGACGGGCTAAGGAAACTCTTT.

This clone was recorded once. The chain carries TRGV8 and TRGJ1 or TRGJ2. This CDR3 has 12 amino acids. The V and J ends lost 5 bases and 10 bases, in that order; junction bases with no gene match: 11. From germline, CDR1 is VENAVY and CDR2 YDSYNSRV. CDR3 loop: CATWGDPSKKLF. CDR3 bases: TGTGCCACCTGGGGTGATCCCTCGAAGAAACTCTTT.

This clone occurred a few times. The chain joins TRGV8 to TRGJ1 or TRGJ2. CDR3 size: 11 residues. V lost 0 bases and J lost 13; bases outside the gene matches: 6. CDR1 is VENAVY, CDR2 YDSYNSRV, per germline. The chain's CDR3 is CATWDRRGKLF. In nucleotides, the CDR3 is TGTGCCACCTGGGATAGGCGAGGAAAACTCTTT.

This clone showed up just a few times. V gene TRGV3 combines with J gene TRGJP2. Unmatched junction bases numbered 11, after V lost 0 bases and J lost 10 bases. The CDR3 sequence is 15 residues long. Germline V CDR1 and CDR2: VTNTFY, YDVSTARD (reference sequence). The CDR3 spells CATWDRPTLVWIKTF. CDR3 in DNA: TGTGCCACCTGGGACAGGCCCACTTTAGTTTGGATCAAGACGTTT.

This clone was counted a few times. Sequence at one end of the junction differs from germline and may be a read error. This chain uses TRGV9 with TRGJ1 or TRGJ2. From germline, CDR1 is GITISATS and CDR2 ISYDGTV (reference sequence). CDR3 length equals 17 residues. The CDR3 sequence: CALWEVSSYPNYYKKLF. In nucleotides, the CDR3 is TGCGCCTTGTGGGAGGTGTCATCCTACCCGAATTATTATAAGAAACTCTTT.

J is TRGJ1 or TRGJ2 and V is TRGV4. V lost 6 bases to trimming and J lost 9 bases; unmatched junction nucleotides: 26. Germline V CDR1 and CDR2: EGSTGY, YDSYTSSV. CDR3 length: 17 amino acids. The CDR3: CATWNGLFRGEYRKKLF. CDR3 nucleotides: TGTGCCACCTGGAACGGGCTTTTCCGGGGAGAGTATCGTAAGAAACTCTTT.

This clone was detected a few times. This rearrangement joins TRGV8 to TRGJ1 or TRGJ2. CDR1 and CDR2 (germline): VENAVY, YDSYNSRV. V was pared by 3 bases and J by 11 bases, with 7 bases of the junction left unmatched. The CDR3 totals 11 residues. The CDR3 DNA reads as TGTGCCACCTGGGATTGGCGTGAGAAACTCTTT. Protein sequence: CATWDWREKLF.

This clone occurred a few times. This sequence joins TRGV8 and TRGJ1 or TRGJ2. Per germline, CDR1 VENAVY and CDR2 YDSYNSRV. Trimming at V came to 4 bases and at J to 6 bases, leaving 9 bases not matched to a gene. CDR3 length: 13 residues. This CDR3 reads CATWDPRGYKKLF. The DNA for the CDR3 is TGTGCCACCTGGGACCCCCGCGGTTATAAGAAACTCTTT.

The chain has TRGV3 and TRGJ1 or TRGJ2. V gave up 1 base and J gave up 7 bases; unmatched junction bases: 10. Per germline, CDR1 VTNTFY and CDR2 YDVSTARD (reference sequence). This CDR3 has 14 amino acids. CDR3 region: CATWDRALRYKKLF. The CDR3 DNA reads TGTGCCACCTGGGACAGAGCTTTGCGGTATAAGAAACTCTTT.

As concerns this clone: The sample holds other DNA sequences that translate to the same CDR3. This chain connects TRGV9 to TRGJ1 or TRGJ2. Germline lookup yields CDR1 GITISATS and CDR2 ISYDGTV (reference sequence). The CDR3 sequence is 13 residues long. J gave up 4 bases and V 1 base, and 4 bases lay outside the gene matches. The CDR3 nucleotides are TGTGCCTTGTGGGAGGTTGGGTATTATAAGAAACTCTTT. This codes for CALWEVGYYKKLF.

This clone occurred a few times. The J gene is TRGJ1 or TRGJ2, the V gene TRGV2. J was trimmed by 12 bases and V by 0 bases; bases with no gene match: 23. Germline assignment: CDR1 EGSNGY and CDR2 YDSYNSKV. This CDR3 is 17 amino acids long. The CDR3 region has the DNA TGTGCCACCTGGGACGGGCCTAATTCAAGTTTATTCTCTGCGAAACTCTTT. Residues: CATWDGPNSSLFSAKLF.